What follows are 26 T cell receptor beta chains derived from one specimen sequenced in a study of T cells in Graves' hyperthyroidism and ophthalmopathy. Using RNA transcripts as the source, TCR beta CDR3 regions were amplified. With the HTBI primer set, the TCR CDR3 went through a first round of RT-PCR. MiXCR, applied by TCRdb to the multiplex PCR reads, yields one record per CDR3 protein. In the table there are about 380,000 distinct CDR3 sequences, around 18% of which are singletons. Sequencing input: blood. Receptors were obtained from a young man with Graves' ophthalmopathy.

As concerns this clonotype: The junction differs from germline at one of its ends, possibly a read error. J is TRBJ1-1 and V is TRBV3-1; D unclear. CDR1 is LGHDT and CDR2 is YNNKEL in the germline V gene (reference sequence). CDR3 size: 14 residues. The CDR3 sequence is CASSHWREVPEAFF. CDR3 sequence (DNA): TGTGCCAGCAGCCACTGGAGGGAGGTCCCTGAGGCTTTCTTT.

This clonotype was picked up many times. The chain couples TRBV24-1 to TRBJ1-1, with 8 bases matching TRBD1. Germline V CDR1 and CDR2: KGHDR, SFDVKD. This CDR3 spans 14 amino acids. V was clipped by 5 bases and J by 4 bases; unmatched bases: 5. The DNA for the CDR3 is TGTGCCACCAGTGCGACAGGGGCGGGCACTGAAGCTTTCTTT. Amino acid sequence: CATSATGAGTEAFF.

The gene calls are TRBV3-1 and TRBJ2-1; TRBD2 agrees at 11 bases. CDR1 and CDR2 (germline): LGHDT, YNNKEL (reference sequence). With V trimmed by 4 bases and J by 8 bases, 7 bases remained unmatched. The CDR3 is 15 residues long. The CDR3 DNA sequence: TGTGCCAGCAGCCCTCGCGTAGCGGGGGGGCATGAGCAGTTCTTC. This sequence encodes CASSPRVAGGHEQFF.

As to this clonotype: One base away lies a much larger clone, so this may be a sequencing read error. V and J are TRBV11-1 and TRBJ2-3; perhaps TRBD1 as D (5 bases). The CDR3 totals 15 residues. Germline CDR1 SGHAT, CDR2 FQDESV (reference sequence). The CDR3 sequence is CASSLTRAVPDTRYF. The CDR3 bases are TGTGCCAGCAGCTTAACCAGGGCCGTCCCAGATACGCGGTATTTT.

In this sample, this clonotype turned up a few times. The chain uses TRBV18 and TRBJ2-2; D is perhaps TRBD1 (6 bases). V was cut by 3 bases and J by 3 bases, with 11 bases left in between. Germline V CDR1 and CDR2: KGHSH, LQKENI. This CDR3 is 15 amino acids long. The DNA for the CDR3 is TGTGCCAGCTCACCGGTGGGGGCGGACACCGGGGAGCTGTTTTTT. This sequence encodes CASSPVGADTGELFF. The variable domain in full, completed from reference TRBV18 and TRBJ2-2, reads NAGVMQNPRHLVRRRGQEARLRCSPMKGHSHVYWYRQLPEEGLKFMVYLQKENIIDESGMPKERFSAEFPKEGPSILRIQQVVRGDSAAYFCASSPVGADTGELFFGEGSRLTVL.

The chain uses TRBV5-5 and TRBJ2-7, with D perhaps matching TRBD1 or TRBD2 (5 bases each). V dropped 3 bases and J dropped 4 bases, with 14 bases sitting between them. Germline assignment: CDR1 SGHKS and CDR2 YYEKEE (reference sequence). The CDR3 is 14 residues long. CDR3 residues: CASSWLGTSYEQYF. The CDR3 nucleotides are TGTGCCAGCAGCTGGCTCGGGACGTCGTACGAGCAGTACTTC. The full variable domain, rest sourced from reference TRBV5-5 and TRBJ2-7, is DAGVTQSPTHLIKTRGQQVTLRCSPISGHKSVSWYQQVLGQGPQFIFQYYEKEERGRGNFPDRFSARQFPNYSSELNVNALLLGDSALYLCASSWLGTSYEQYFGPGTRLTVT.

The chain has TRBV19 and TRBJ2-7; perhaps D is TRBD1 or TRBD2 (5 bases each). CDR3 length: 14 amino acids. Germline V lookup: CDR1 LNHDA, CDR2 SQIVND (reference sequence). V dropped 5 bases and J dropped 4 bases, with 15 bases sitting between them. The DNA for the CDR3 is TGTGCCAGTAGTCGGGACCCCGGTGCGTACGAGCAGTACTTC. This gives the protein CASSRDPGAYEQYF.

This clonotype has a count of ten or more. The chain combines TRBV10-3 with TRBJ2-6; D is possibly TRBD2 (6 bases). Trimming shortened V by 5 bases and J by 1 base, and 6 bases separated the two germline ends. The CDR3 is 14 amino acids. Germline-derived CDR1 and CDR2 are ENHRY and SYGVKD. CDR3 sequence (DNA): TGTGCCATCAGTCGGGGGTCTGGGGCCAACGTCCTGACTTTC. Translated: CAISRGSGANVLTF.

V usage is TRBV4-2 and J usage is TRBJ1-6; 9 nucleotides align to TRBD1. V trimming: 1 base; J trimming: 9 bases; junction bases outside the gene matches: 7. This CDR3 is built from 16 residues. The germline CDR1 and CDR2 sequences are LGHNA and YNFKEQ. The CDR3 DNA reads as TGTGCCAGCAGCCAAGCACCGGGACAGGGCGTTTCACCCCTCCACTTT. It encodes CASSQAPGQGVSPLHF.

A remark on this clonotype: Possible read error: a much larger clone is one base away. The CDR3 sequence is CASSVQGIGRPQHF. CDR3 DNA: TGTGCCAGCAGCGTCCAGGGGATCGGTCGGCCCCAGCATTTT. The chain combines TRBV13 with TRBJ1-5; D may be TRBD1 (6 bases). The germline V gene has CDR1 PRHDT and CDR2 FYEKMQ (reference sequence). The CDR3 has 14 residues. V was shortened by 5 bases and J by 9 bases, with 17 bases between the two germline ends.

This clonotype came up many times. J is TRBJ2-5 and V is TRBV20-1; maybe TRBD2 (5 bases). V gave up 2 bases and J gave up 2 bases, with 9 bases separating them. Germline CDR1 and CDR2: DFQATT and SNEGSKA (reference sequence). The length of the CDR3 is 13 residues. In DNA form, the CDR3 reads TGCAGTGCTAGACCGGACTTTCAAGAGACCCAGTACTTC. Protein sequence: CSARPDFQETQYF.

This clonotype was observed at least ten times. The chain joins TRBV18 to TRBJ2-3; a weak D match, TRBD1 (6 bases). The CDR3 extends over 15 amino acids. Trimming left V 5 bases short and J 1 base short, with 13 bases between. Germline CDR1 KGHSH, CDR2 LQKENI. The CDR3 reads CASSTEGVGTDTQYF. The CDR3 DNA reads as TGTGCCAGCTCAACCGAGGGGGTGGGCACAGATACGCAGTATTTT.

This clonotype was counted only a few times. The CDR3 is CASRNRVAGGQETQYF. The CDR3 region has the DNA TGTGCCAGCAGAAACCGTGTGGCGGGGGGGCAAGAGACCCAGTACTTC. The chain uses TRBV6-5 and TRBJ2-5, with 9 bases that match TRBD2. With V trimmed by 6 bases and J by 2 bases, 10 bases remained unmatched. The CDR3 extends over 16 amino acids. CDR1 MNHEY and CDR2 SVGAGI come from the germline V gene.

The rearrangement uses TRBV7-9 and TRBJ2-5; 16 nucleotides agree with TRBD2. Germline assignment: CDR1 SEHNR and CDR2 FQNEAQ (reference sequence). Unmatched junction bases numbered 13, after V lost 5 bases and J lost 4 bases. The CDR3 is made up of 19 amino acids. This chain's CDR3 is CASSETGTSGGAFGETQYF. The CDR3 DNA follows: TGTGCCAGCAGCGAAACCGGGACTAGCGGGGGGGCTTTTGGAGAGACCCAGTACTTC.

CDR3: CASSQIDREDGEAFF. The CDR3, as DNA: TGCGCCAGCAGCCAAATTGACAGAGAGGATGGTGAAGCTTTCTTT. The genes are TRBV4-1 and TRBJ1-1; TRBD1 is a possible D gene (5 bases). The germline V and J ends were trimmed by 2 bases and 7 bases, with 17 bases remaining between them. CDR1 and CDR2 from the germline V gene are MGHRA and YSYEKL. The CDR3 is made up of 15 amino acids.

The chain is built from TRBV5-1 and TRBJ2-2, with 7 bases that match TRBD1. The trim removed 0 bases at V and 4 bases at J, leaving 9 bases unmatched. CDR3 size: 17 residues. Germline V CDR1 and CDR2: SGHRS, YFSETQ. The CDR3 region has the DNA TGCGCCAGCAGCTTGGAGGTCGGGACAGACGTCACCGGGGAGCTGTTTTTT. Its translation is CASSLEVGTDVTGELFF.

This clonotype was recorded at least ten times. This chain uses TRBV20-1 with TRBJ1-5; TRBD1 might be the D (6 bases). Trimming left V 7 bases short and J 5 bases short, with 18 bases between. From germline, CDR1 is DFQATT and CDR2 SNEGSKA (reference sequence). The CDR3 runs to 14 residues. The CDR3 here is CSVPGQLGYQPQHF. The DNA of the CDR3 is TGCAGTGTCCCCGGACAGTTAGGGTATCAGCCCCAGCATTTT.

Remarks on this clonotype: An end of the junction does not agree with germline; a read error may underlie this. The gene calls are TRBV12-3 or TRBV12-4 and TRBJ1-1; 8 positions match TRBD1. The CDR3 runs 14 residues. CDR3 sequence (DNA): TGCGCCAGCAGACCACAGGGGGTGAACACTAAAGCTTTCTTT. It translates to CASRPQGVNTKAFF.

This clonotype was seen many times. The rearrangement links TRBV24-1 to TRBJ2-1, with 13 bases that match TRBD2. Unmatched junction bases numbered 10, after V lost 3 bases and J lost 6 bases. Germline CDR1 is KGHDR and CDR2 is SFDVKD. The CDR3 length is 18 residues. The CDR3 reads CATSDLPRTSGGINEQFF. Here the CDR3 DNA reads TGTGCCACCAGTGATCTCCCACGGACTAGCGGGGGAATCAATGAGCAGTTCTTC.

At least ten counts were recorded for this clonotype. The CDR3 reads CASSPTGGNQPQHF. The CDR3 coding sequence is TGTGCCAGCAGCCCTACGGGGGGGAATCAGCCCCAGCATTTT. The gene calls are TRBV12-3 or TRBV12-4 and TRBJ1-5, with D perhaps TRBD1 (5 bases). The CDR3 extends over 14 amino acids. Trimming removed 6 bases from V and 4 bases from J, with 13 bases in between.

Concerning this clonotype itself: Given a much more abundant clone one base away, this may be a read error. The CDR3 DNA follows: TGTGCCACCAGCAGAGATACTCGGCCGCGGCTAACATTAGAGACCCAGTACTTC. Translating it yields CATSRDTRPRLTLETQYF. The chain has TRBV15 and TRBJ2-5; D is uncertain. This CDR3 is 18 amino acids long. Germline-derived CDR1 and CDR2 are LNHNV and YYDKDF (reference sequence). Trimming cost V 0 bases and J 4 bases, with 21 bases left between them.

In its sample, this clonotype was seen many times. The rearrangement uses TRBV12-3 or TRBV12-4 and TRBJ2-5; 7 bases map to TRBD1. Trimming removed 0 bases from V and 7 bases from J; junction bases left unmatched: 5. The CDR3 contains 14 residues. This CDR3 is CASSLADKGATQYF. CDR3 nucleotides: TGTGCCAGCAGTTTAGCAGACAAGGGGGCGACCCAGTACTTC.

The rearrangement joins TRBV10-3 to TRBJ2-5; 7 bases are a match to TRBD2. There are 13 residues in the CDR3. The germline gives CDR1 ENHRY, CDR2 SYGVKD. The junction had 2 bases not matched to a gene; V was cut back by 2 bases and J by 5 bases. CDR3 sequence (DNA): TGTGCCATCAGTGAGGGGGGGGAGGAGACCCAGTACTTC. Residues: CAISEGGEETQYF.

This clonotype has only a few counts. The chain links TRBV4-1 to TRBJ1-1; 12 nucleotides agree with TRBD1. V was pared by 2 bases and J by 5 bases, with 3 bases of the junction left unmatched. Per germline, CDR1 MGHRA and CDR2 YSYEKL. This CDR3 spans 15 amino acids. Written as DNA, the CDR3 is TGCGCCAGCAGCCAACCGGGACAGGGGGCGACTGAAGCTTTCTTT. Protein sequence: CASSQPGQGATEAFF.

This clonotype appeared a few times. This chain uses TRBV6-2 or TRBV6-3 with TRBJ1-1; 10 bases line up with TRBD1. The CDR3 is made up of 15 amino acids. Germline V gives CDR1 MNHEY, CDR2 SVGEGT. Losses at the gene ends were 5 bases for V and 0 bases for J; bases not matched to a gene: 3. DNA of the CDR3: TGTGCCAGCAGTGGGGGACAGGGGTTGAACACTGAAGCTTTCTTT. Translating it yields CASSGGQGLNTEAFF.

The chain links TRBV20-1 to TRBJ2-5; D unresolved. Per the germline V gene, CDR1 is DFQATT and CDR2 is SNEGSKA (reference sequence). The CDR3 sequence is 12 residues long. V gave up 6 bases and J gave up 5 bases, with 13 bases separating them. For the CDR3, the DNA is TGCAGTGCCCTCACCCCATGGGAGACCCAGTACTTC. It translates to CSALTPWETQYF.